This is a list of T cell receptor beta chains from one sample in a study of beta chain features in type 1 diabetes. Some clones are missing from TCRdb's copy, which holds only in-frame ones; the method was immunoSEQ multiplex PCR. The sample has 600,000 or so clones, more than 12% seen once. Sequencing was carried out using naive CD4+ T cells from blood. These TCRs come from a man between 18 and 29 years old with type 1 diabetes. CDR3s leave out the opening cysteine and the closing phenylalanine or tryptophan. The order of the fields is V gene, CDR3 protein.

v_call: TRBV2; cdr3_aa: ASSEQGASNQPQH
v_call: TRBV2; cdr3_aa: ASSGTGAGSPLH
v_call: TRBV7-9; cdr3_aa: ASSLSPGLAGPYDEQF
v_call: TRBV29-1; cdr3_aa: SVEGYETQY
v_call: TRBV29-1; cdr3_aa: SVRQLETYEQY
v_call: TRBV2; cdr3_aa: ASSELLGETQY
v_call: TRBV2; cdr3_aa: ASSDLGGTTDTQY
v_call: TRBV29-1; cdr3_aa: SATGSSYNEQF
v_call: TRBV4-3; cdr3_aa: ASSQERRSAGELF
v_call: TRBV7-3; cdr3_aa: ASSPMGGNYGYT
v_call: TRBV7-2; cdr3_aa: ASSPQGAATEAF